The clone carrying this T cell receptor beta chain was counted a single time. This entry comes from a study of blood T cell repertoires in COVID-19. Germline CDR1 is SGHRS and CDR2 is YFSETQ. The V end lost 6 bases, the J end lost 1 base, and 10 bases lay between the germline ends. The CDR3 spans 13 residues. Profiled with immunoSEQ multiplex PCR; TCRdb holds only in-frame clones, not every one. The sample carries about 27,000 clones, 92% recorded once. The sequenced sample consisted of peripheral blood. This TCR derives from a human donor in a cohort sampled during active COVID-19. This chain connects TRBV5-1 to TRBJ1-1; no firm D call. CDR3 amino acids: CASKRTGNTEAFF. CDR3 DNA: TGCGCCAGCAAGCGGACGGGGAACACTGAAGCTTTCTTT. The full variable domain, with the rest looked up from reference TRBV5-1 and TRBJ1-1, is KAGVTQTPRYLIKTRGQQVTLSCSPISGHRSVSWYQQTPGQGLQFLFEYFSETQRNKGNFPGRFSGRQFSNSRSEMNVSTLELGDSALYLCASKRTGNTEAFFGQGTRLTVV.